The 13 T cell receptor beta chains in this list originate from one sample, sequenced in a study of identical twins. Via MiXCR, TCRdb re-called the 5' RACE reads, giving one row per CDR3 protein. The table has 450,000 to 650,000 distinct CDR3 sequences, approximately 14% seen once; the top ten hold 0.44%. The sample was also linked to a second study, of yellow fever vaccine responses in identical twins.

Specimen: CD4+ T cells sorted from blood. These receptors were collected from a woman aged 18-29 years in good health.

This clonotype was counted at least ten times. The CDR3 nucleotides are TGTGCCATCAGTGAGTCTGACGTGGGGGGAAGGGCTGAAGCTTTCTTT. It is translated as CAISESDVGGRAEAFF. The V call is TRBV10-3, the J call TRBJ1-1; tentatively, D is TRBD1 (5 bases). V was shortened by 0 bases and J by 6 bases, with 17 bases between the two germline ends. Germline values: CDR1 ENHRY, CDR2 SYGVKD. The CDR3 contains 16 residues.

V usage is TRBV11-2 and J usage is TRBJ2-7, with 7 positions matching TRBD1. V shed 5 bases and J 3 bases; nucleotides not matched to a gene: 7. Germline loops: CDR1 SGHAT, CDR2 FQNNGV. CDR3 size: 14 residues. This CDR3 reads CASSTTGVSYEQYF. For the CDR3, the DNA is TGTGCCAGCAGCACAACAGGGGTTAGCTACGAGCAGTACTTC.

The chain recombines TRBV11-2 with TRBJ2-7, with TRBD2 as a possible D gene (5 bases). Trimming removed 5 bases from V and 2 bases from J, with 13 bases in between. CDR3 length: 14 residues. CDR1 SGHAT and CDR2 FQNNGV come from the germline V gene. The CDR3 spells CASSVERDAYEQYV. CDR3 coding DNA: TGTGCCAGCAGCGTTGAACGGGATGCCTACGAGCAGTACGTC.

The chain employs TRBV12-3 or TRBV12-4 and TRBJ2-1; D call uncertain. The CDR3 extends over 13 amino acids. V was clipped by 7 bases and J by 9 bases, with 16 bases between them. The DNA for the CDR3 is TGTGCCAGCACCGGTGGAACCTGGGCTGAGCAGTTCTTC. Amino acids: CASTGGTWAEQFF.

The CDR3 DNA reads as TGTGCCAGCAGTTCTGACGGGACTAGCGGGAGAGGAGAGCAGTTCTTC. Translation: CASSSDGTSGRGEQFF. V gene TRBV6-2 or TRBV6-3 combines with J gene TRBJ2-1, with TRBD2 matching 14 bases. The CDR3 extends over 16 amino acids. With 4 bases clipped from V and 10 bases from J, the junction kept 9 bases outside the gene matches. Germline CDR1 and CDR2: MNHEY and SVGEGT.

The J gene is TRBJ2-5, the V gene TRBV11-2; no clear D gene. Germline CDR1 and CDR2: SGHAT and FQNNGV. V shed 2 bases and J shed 1 base, with 8 bases lying between them. CDR3 length: 14 amino acids. The CDR3 sequence: CASSLSRVQETQYF. The CDR3 nucleotides read TGTGCCAGCAGCTTATCACGAGTCCAAGAGACCCAGTACTTC.

A few counts support this clonotype. The chain uses TRBV24-1 and TRBJ2-3; D perhaps matches TRBD2 (5 bases). The V gene lost 0 bases and the J gene lost 0 bases, with 6 bases spanning the gap. The germline V gene encodes CDR1 KGHDR and CDR2 SFDVKD. The CDR3 is 15 residues long. The CDR3, as DNA: TGTGCCACCAGTGATTTGACGGGAAGCACAGATACGCAGTATTTT. Protein product: CATSDLTGSTDTQYF.

This clonotype has only a few counts. The V call is TRBV6-1, the J call TRBJ1-6; a weak D match, TRBD1 (6 bases). CDR1 MNHNS and CDR2 SASEGT come from the germline V gene. The CDR3 totals 14 residues. V lost 6 bases and J lost 10, with 16 bases in between. CDR3 sequence reads: CASRSGTPGSPLHF. CDR3 sequence (DNA): TGTGCCAGCAGATCCGGGACACCGGGGTCACCCCTCCACTTT.

V usage is TRBV29-1 and J usage is TRBJ1-2, with 10 bases aligning to TRBD1. CDR1 and CDR2 (germline): SQVTM, ANQGSEA. The CDR3 runs to 12 residues. Trimming cost V 5 bases and J 6 bases; bases outside gene matches: 3. The CDR3, as DNA: TGCAGCGTTAAGACAGGGGGCCATGGCTACACCTTC. Translation gives CSVKTGGHGYTF.

The gene calls are TRBV11-1 and TRBJ2-5; weak D call: TRBD1 (5 bases). Germline CDR1 SGHAT, CDR2 FQDESV (reference sequence). This CDR3 is 19 amino acids long. Trimming took off 5 bases at V and 0 bases at J, with 25 bases between the two ends. The DNA for the CDR3 is TGTGCCAGCAGCCGTGGGCAGCTTCGGGCCCCAGGGAACCAAGAGACCCAGTACTTC. This gives the protein CASSRGQLRAPGNQETQYF.

The chain carries TRBV5-1 and TRBJ2-1; TRBD2 matches 7 bases. This CDR3 comprises 13 residues. CDR1 and CDR2 (germline): SGHRS, YFSETQ. Trimming took 4 bases from V and 6 from J; bases not matched to a gene: 4. CDR3 in amino acids: CASSPGLGNEQFF. The CDR3 region has the DNA TGCGCCAGCAGCCCAGGACTAGGCAATGAGCAGTTCTTC.

This clonotype has just a few counts. The chain combines TRBV29-1 with TRBJ1-1; unclear D gene. The ends were cut back, 1 base at V and 0 bases at J, with 15 bases in the middle. The germline V gene has CDR1 SQVTM and CDR2 ANQGSEA. The CDR3 spans 16 residues. The CDR3 region has the DNA TGCAGCGTTGAAGGAGACTCGGTACGGCTGAACACTGAAGCTTTCTTT. The encoded protein is CSVEGDSVRLNTEAFF.

This clonotype was found a few times. The chain uses TRBV20-1 and TRBJ2-7; D is ambiguous. The CDR3 loop spans 13 amino acids. Trimming shortened V by 7 bases and J by 2 bases, and 15 bases separated the two germline ends. The germline V gene has CDR1 DFQATT and CDR2 SNEGSKA (reference sequence). In DNA, the CDR3 is TGCAGTGTTATTTCGGCAGACACCTACGAGCAGTACTTC. Its translation: CSVISADTYEQYF.